A single T cell receptor beta chain is shown here with its context. The antigen is not known. This entry comes from a study of CD8 T cells in ankylosing spondylitis. V lost 2 bases and J lost 5, with 15 bases in between. The CDR3 covers 14 residues. Per germline, CDR1 DFQATT and CDR2 SNEGSKA (reference sequence). MiXCR was run by TCRdb on the 5' RACE reads, yielding one entry per CDR3 protein. In the table there are 200,000 to 250,000 distinct CDR3 sequences, roughly 10% of which are singletons. The study's findings and limits: In ankylosing spondylitis patients, matched synovial fluid reportedly showed significant enrichment of disease-linked clones.

V is TRBV20-1 and J is TRBJ2-5, with a weak D call TRBD2 (5 bases). Sequenced: blood, either unsorted or a sorted T cell fraction (not recorded which). The origin of this receptor is a male donor with ankylosing spondylitis or in good health (not recorded which). CDR3 region: CSARIVATGETQYF. DNA for the CDR3: TGCAGTGCTAGAATTGTAGCCACGGGGGAGACCCAGTACTTC.